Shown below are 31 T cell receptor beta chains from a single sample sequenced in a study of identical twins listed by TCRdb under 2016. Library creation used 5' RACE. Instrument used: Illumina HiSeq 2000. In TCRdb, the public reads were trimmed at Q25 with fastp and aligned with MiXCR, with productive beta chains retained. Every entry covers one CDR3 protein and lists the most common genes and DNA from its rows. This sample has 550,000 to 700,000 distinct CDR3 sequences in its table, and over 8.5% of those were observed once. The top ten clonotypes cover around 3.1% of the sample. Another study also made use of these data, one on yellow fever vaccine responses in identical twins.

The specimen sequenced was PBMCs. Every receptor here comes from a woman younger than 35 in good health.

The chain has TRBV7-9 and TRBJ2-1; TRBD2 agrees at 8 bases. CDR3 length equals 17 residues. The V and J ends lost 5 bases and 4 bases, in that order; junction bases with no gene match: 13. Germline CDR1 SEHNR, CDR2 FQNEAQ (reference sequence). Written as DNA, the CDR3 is TGTGCCAGCAGCCACCCAACACTAGCGGCAACTTACAATGAGCAGTTCTTC. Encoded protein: CASSHPTLAATYNEQFF.

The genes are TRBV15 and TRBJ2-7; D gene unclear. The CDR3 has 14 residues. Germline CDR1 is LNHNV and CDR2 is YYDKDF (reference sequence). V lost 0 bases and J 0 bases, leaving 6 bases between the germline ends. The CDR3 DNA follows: TGTGCCACCAGCAGAGAGCTGAGCTCCTACGAGCAGTACTTC. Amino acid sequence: CATSRELSSYEQYF.

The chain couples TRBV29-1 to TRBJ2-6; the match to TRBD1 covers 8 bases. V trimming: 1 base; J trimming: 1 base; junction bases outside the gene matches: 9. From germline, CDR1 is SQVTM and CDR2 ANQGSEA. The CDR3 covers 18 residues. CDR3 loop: CSVEGGETGESGANVLTF. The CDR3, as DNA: TGCAGCGTTGAAGGGGGGGAGACAGGGGAGTCTGGGGCCAACGTCCTGACTTTC. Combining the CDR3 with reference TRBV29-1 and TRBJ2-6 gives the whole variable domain SAVISQKPSRDICQRGTSLTIQCQVDSQVTMMFWYRQQPGQSLTLIATANQGSEATYESGFVIDKFPISRPNLTFSTLTVSNMSPEDSSIYLCSVEGGETGESGANVLTFGAGSRLTVL.

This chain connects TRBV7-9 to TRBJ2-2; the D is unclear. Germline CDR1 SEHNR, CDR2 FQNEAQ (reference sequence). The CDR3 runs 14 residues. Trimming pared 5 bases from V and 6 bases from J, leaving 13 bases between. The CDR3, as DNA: TGTGCCAGCAGCCTCCCTCCGCCCCCCGGGGAGCTGTTTTTT. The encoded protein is CASSLPPPPGELFF. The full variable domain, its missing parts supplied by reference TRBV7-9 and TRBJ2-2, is DTGVSQNPRHKITKRGQNVTFRCDPISEHNRLYWYRQTLGQGPEFLTYFQNEAQLEKSRLLSDRFSAERPKGSFSTLEIQRTEQGDSAMYLCASSLPPPPGELFFGEGSRLTVL.

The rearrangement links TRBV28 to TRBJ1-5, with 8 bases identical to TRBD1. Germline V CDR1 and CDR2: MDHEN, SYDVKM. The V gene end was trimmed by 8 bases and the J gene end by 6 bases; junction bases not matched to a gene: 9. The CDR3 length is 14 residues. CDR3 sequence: CASFGQGSGQPQHF. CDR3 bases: TGTGCCAGCTTCGGACAGGGTTCGGGTCAGCCCCAGCATTTT.

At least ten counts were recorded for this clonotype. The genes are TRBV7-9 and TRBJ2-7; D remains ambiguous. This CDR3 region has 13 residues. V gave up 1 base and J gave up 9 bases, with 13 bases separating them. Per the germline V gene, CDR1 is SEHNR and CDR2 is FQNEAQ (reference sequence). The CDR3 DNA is TGTGCCAGCAGCTTAGGCAATAGACATCTGCAGTACTTC. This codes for CASSLGNRHLQYF.

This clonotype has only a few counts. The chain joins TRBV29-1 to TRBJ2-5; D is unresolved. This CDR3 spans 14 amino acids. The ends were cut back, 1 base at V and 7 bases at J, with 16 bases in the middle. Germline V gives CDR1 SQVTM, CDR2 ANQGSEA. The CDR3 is CSVEGSGLLGTQYF. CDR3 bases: TGCAGCGTTGAAGGTTCCGGGTTGTTGGGGACCCAGTACTTC. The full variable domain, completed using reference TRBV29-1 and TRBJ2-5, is SAVISQKPSRDICQRGTSLTIQCQVDSQVTMMFWYRQQPGQSLTLIATANQGSEATYESGFVIDKFPISRPNLTFSTLTVSNMSPEDSSIYLCSVEGSGLLGTQYFGPGTRLLVL.

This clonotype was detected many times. In nucleotides, the CDR3 is TGCGCCAGCAGTGGGGGGGACTACAATGAGCAGTTCTTC. This sequence encodes CASSGGDYNEQFF. The chain recombines TRBV10-1 with TRBJ2-1, with D possibly matching TRBD2 (6 bases). Germline assignment: CDR1 WNHNN and CDR2 SYGVQD (reference sequence). Trimming shortened V by 4 bases and J by 3 bases, and 7 bases separated the two germline ends. The CDR3 extends over 13 amino acids.

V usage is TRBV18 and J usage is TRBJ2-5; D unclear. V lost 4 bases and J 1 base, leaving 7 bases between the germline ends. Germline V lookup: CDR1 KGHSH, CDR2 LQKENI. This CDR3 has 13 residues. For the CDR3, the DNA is TGTGCCAGCTCACAGAAGGCCCAAGAGACCCAGTACTTC. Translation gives CASSQKAQETQYF.

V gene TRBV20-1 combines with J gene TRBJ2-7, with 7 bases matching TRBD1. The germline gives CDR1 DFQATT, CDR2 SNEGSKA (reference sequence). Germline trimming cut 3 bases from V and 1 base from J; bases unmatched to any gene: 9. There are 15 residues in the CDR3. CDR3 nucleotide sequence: TGCAGTGCTAGTAGACAGGACAGGATATCCTACGAGCAGTACTTC. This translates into CSASRQDRISYEQYF.

The CDR3 loop reads CASSFRQAPYEQYF. CDR3 in DNA: TGTGCCAGCAGCTTTAGACAGGCCCCCTACGAGCAGTACTTC. The J gene is TRBJ2-7, the V gene TRBV5-6, with a tentative D call TRBD1 (6 bases). CDR3 size: 14 residues. Between the trimmed V and J ends, which lost 2 bases and 2 bases, there was a span of 11 bases. From germline, CDR1 is SGHDT and CDR2 YYEEEE.

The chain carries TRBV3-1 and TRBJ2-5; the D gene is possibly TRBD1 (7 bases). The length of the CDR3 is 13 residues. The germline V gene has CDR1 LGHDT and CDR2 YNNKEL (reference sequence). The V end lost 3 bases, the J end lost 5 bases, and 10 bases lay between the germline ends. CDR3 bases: TGTGCCAGCAGCCAGCCAGGGGGGGAGACCCAGTACTTC. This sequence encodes CASSQPGGETQYF.

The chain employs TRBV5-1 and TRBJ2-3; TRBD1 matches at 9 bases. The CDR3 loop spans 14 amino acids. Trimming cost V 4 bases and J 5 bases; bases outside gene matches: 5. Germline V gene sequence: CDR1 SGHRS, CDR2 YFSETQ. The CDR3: CASSPPGQGDTQYF. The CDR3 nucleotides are TGCGCCAGCAGCCCCCCGGGACAGGGAGATACGCAGTATTTT.

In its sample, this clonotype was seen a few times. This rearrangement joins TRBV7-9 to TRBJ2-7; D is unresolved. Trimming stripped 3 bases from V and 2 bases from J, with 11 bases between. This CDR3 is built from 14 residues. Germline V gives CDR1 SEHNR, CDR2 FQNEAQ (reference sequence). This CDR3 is CASSLPQTTYEQYF. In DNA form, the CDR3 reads TGTGCCAGCAGCTTGCCTCAGACAACCTACGAGCAGTACTTC.

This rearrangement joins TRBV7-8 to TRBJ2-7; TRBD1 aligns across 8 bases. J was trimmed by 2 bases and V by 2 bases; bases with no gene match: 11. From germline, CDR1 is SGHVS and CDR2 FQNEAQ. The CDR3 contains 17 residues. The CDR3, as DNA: TGTGCCAGCAGCTTACCCCTGCCCGACAGGGGTACCTACGAGCAGTACTTC. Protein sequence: CASSLPLPDRGTYEQYF. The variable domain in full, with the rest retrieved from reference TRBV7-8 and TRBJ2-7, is GAGVSQSPRYKVAKRGQDVALRCDPISGHVSLFWYQQALGQGPEFLTYFQNEAQLDKSGLPSDRFFAERPEGSVSTLKIQRTQQEDSAVYLCASSLPLPDRGTYEQYFGPGTRLTVT.

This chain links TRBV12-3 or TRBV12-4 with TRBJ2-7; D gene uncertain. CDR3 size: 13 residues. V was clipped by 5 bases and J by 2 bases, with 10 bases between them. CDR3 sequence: CASSPSKTYEQYF. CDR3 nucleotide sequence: TGTGCCAGCAGTCCCAGCAAGACCTACGAGCAGTACTTC.

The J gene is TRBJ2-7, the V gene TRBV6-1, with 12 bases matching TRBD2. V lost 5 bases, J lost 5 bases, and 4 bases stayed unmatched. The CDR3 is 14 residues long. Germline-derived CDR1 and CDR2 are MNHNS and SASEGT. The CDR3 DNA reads TGTGCCAGCAGTCGACTAGCGGGAGCCCACGAGCAGTACTTC. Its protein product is CASSRLAGAHEQYF.

CDR3 in amino acids: CASSGQGSDYGGYTF. DNA for the CDR3: TGTGCCAGCAGTGGACAGGGGTCGGACTATGGCGGCTACACCTTC. The rearrangement links TRBV12-3 or TRBV12-4 to TRBJ1-2, with TRBD1 matching over 9 bases. Unmatched junction bases numbered 12, after V lost 5 bases and J lost 8 bases. The CDR3 has 15 residues.

The CDR3 loop is CASTSKAGASEQYF. CDR3 nucleotide sequence: TGTGCCAGCACCTCCAAGGCAGGGGCCAGCGAGCAGTACTTC. The chain recombines TRBV12-3 or TRBV12-4 with TRBJ2-7; possible D gene TRBD1, 6 bases. This CDR3 spans 14 amino acids. Trimming left V 7 bases short and J 6 bases short, with 19 bases between.

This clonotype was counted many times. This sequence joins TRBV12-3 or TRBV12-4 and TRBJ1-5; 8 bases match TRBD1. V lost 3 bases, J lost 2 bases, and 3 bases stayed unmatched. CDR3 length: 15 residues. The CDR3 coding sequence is TGTGCCAGCAGTTTCGCGGACAGGGGCAATCAGCCCCAGCATTTT. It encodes CASSFADRGNQPQHF.

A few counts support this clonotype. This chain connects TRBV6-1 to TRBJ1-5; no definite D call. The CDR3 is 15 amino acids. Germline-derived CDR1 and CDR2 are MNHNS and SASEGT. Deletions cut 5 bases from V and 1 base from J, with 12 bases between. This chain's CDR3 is CASSKDGLSNQPQHF. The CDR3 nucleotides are TGTGCCAGCAGTAAAGATGGCCTCAGCAATCAGCCCCAGCATTTT.

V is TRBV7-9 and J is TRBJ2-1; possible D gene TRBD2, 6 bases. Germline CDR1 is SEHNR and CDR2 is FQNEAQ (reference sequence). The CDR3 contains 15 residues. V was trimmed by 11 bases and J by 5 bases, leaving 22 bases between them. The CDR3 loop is CASQLGSGANNEQFF. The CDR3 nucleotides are TGTGCCTCACAACTAGGTAGCGGAGCGAACAATGAGCAGTTCTTC.

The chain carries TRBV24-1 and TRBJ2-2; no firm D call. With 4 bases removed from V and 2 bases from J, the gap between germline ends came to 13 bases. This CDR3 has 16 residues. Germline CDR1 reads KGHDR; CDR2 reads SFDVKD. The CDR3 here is CATSDRPDGNTGELFF. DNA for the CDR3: TGTGCCACCAGTGACCGACCTGACGGTAACACCGGGGAGCTGTTTTTT.

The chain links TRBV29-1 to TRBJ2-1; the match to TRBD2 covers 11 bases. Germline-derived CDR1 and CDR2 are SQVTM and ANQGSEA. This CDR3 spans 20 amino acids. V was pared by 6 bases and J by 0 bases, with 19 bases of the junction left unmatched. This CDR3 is CSVPLGASGGPKSSYNEQFF. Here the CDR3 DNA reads TGCAGCGTCCCCCTTGGGGCTAGCGGGGGGCCCAAAAGCTCCTACAATGAGCAGTTCTTC.

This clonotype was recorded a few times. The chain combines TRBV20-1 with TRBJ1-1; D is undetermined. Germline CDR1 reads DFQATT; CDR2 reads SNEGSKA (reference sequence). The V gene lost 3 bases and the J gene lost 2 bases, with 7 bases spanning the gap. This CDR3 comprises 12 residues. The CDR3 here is CSASTLNTEAFF. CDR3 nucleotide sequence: TGCAGTGCTAGTACCCTCAACACTGAAGCTTTCTTT.

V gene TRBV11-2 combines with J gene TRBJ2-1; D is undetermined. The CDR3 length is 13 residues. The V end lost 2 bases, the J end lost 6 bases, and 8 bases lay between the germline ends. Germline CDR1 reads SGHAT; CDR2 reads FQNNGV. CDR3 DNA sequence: TGTGCCAGCAGCTTAAAACAGAGCAATGAGCAGTTCTTC. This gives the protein CASSLKQSNEQFF. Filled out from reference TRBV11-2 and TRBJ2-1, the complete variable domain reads EAGVAQSPRYKIIEKRQSVAFWCNPISGHATLYWYQQILGQGPKLLIQFQNNGVVDDSQLPKDRFSAERLKGVDSTLKIQPAKLEDSAVYLCASSLKQSNEQFFGPGTRLTVL.

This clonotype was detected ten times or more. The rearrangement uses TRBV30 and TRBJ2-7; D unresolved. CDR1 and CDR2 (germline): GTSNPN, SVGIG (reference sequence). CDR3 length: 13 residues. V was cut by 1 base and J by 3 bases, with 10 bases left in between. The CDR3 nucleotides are TGTGCCTGGAGTGCACAGAACCTCTACGAGCAGTACTTC. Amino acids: CAWSAQNLYEQYF.

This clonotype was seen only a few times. DNA of the CDR3: TGTGCCAGCGTGGGACATTTGGCCGGGGAGCTGTTTTTT. Translating it yields CASVGHLAGELFF. This chain connects TRBV12-3 or TRBV12-4 to TRBJ2-2, with D possibly TRBD1 on 6 matching bases. Trimming pared 8 bases from V and 6 bases from J, leaving 13 bases between. The CDR3 has 13 residues.

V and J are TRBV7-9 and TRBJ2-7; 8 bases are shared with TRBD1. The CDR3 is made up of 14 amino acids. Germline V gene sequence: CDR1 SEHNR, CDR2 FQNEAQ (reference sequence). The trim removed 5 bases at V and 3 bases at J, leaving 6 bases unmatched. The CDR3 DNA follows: TGTGCCAGCAGCCCACAGGGGGACGGCTACGAGCAGTACTTC. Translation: CASSPQGDGYEQYF. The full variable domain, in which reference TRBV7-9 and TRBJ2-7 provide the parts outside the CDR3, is DTGVSQNPRHKITKRGQNVTFRCDPISEHNRLYWYRQTLGQGPEFLTYFQNEAQLEKSRLLSDRFSAERPKGSFSTLEIQRTEQGDSAMYLCASSPQGDGYEQYFGPGTRLTVT.

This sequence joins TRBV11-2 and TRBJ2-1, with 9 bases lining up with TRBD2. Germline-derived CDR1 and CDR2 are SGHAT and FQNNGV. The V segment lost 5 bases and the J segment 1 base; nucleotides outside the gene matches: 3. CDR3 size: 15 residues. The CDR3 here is CASSRTSDSYNEQFF. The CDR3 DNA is TGTGCCAGCAGCCGGACTAGCGATTCCTACAATGAGCAGTTCTTC.

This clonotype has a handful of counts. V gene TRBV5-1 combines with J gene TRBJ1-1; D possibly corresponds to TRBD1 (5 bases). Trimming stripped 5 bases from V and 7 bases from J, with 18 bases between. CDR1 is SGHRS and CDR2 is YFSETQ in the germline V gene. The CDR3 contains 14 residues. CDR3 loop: CASRMTGATDEAFF. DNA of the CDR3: TGCGCCAGCAGAATGACCGGGGCCACCGATGAAGCTTTCTTT.